What follows are 25 T cell receptor beta chains derived from one specimen sequenced in a study of CD8 T cells in ankylosing spondylitis. Overall study results and limits: A TCR beta motif of about eight highly homologous variants seemed to mark ankylosing spondylitis blood.

MiXCR was run by TCRdb on the 5' RACE reads, yielding one entry per CDR3 protein. The sample lists hundreds of thousands of distinct CDR3 sequences, roughly 12% occurring once. No cognate antigen is known for these TCRs. The sample taken for sequencing was blood, either unsorted or a sorted T cell fraction (not recorded which). All receptors derive from a male donor with ankylosing spondylitis.

The CDR3 is CASSSSWGDTQYF. CDR3 in DNA: TGCGCCAGCAGCTCCTCGTGGGGAGATACGCAGTATTTT. The chain carries TRBV5-1 and TRBJ2-3, with no clear D. The CDR3 is 13 amino acids. Germline-derived CDR1 and CDR2 are SGHRS and YFSETQ. V lost 3 bases and J 5 bases, leaving 10 bases between the germline ends.

This clonotype was detected ten times or more. This rearrangement joins TRBV5-1 to TRBJ2-1; possible D gene TRBD2, 6 bases. V was shortened by 4 bases and J by 5 bases, with 13 bases between the two germline ends. The CDR3 loop spans 14 amino acids. Germline CDR1 and CDR2: SGHRS and YFSETQ. DNA for the CDR3: TGCGCCAGCAGCACCGGAGGGGCCCACAATGAGCAGTTCTTC. It codes for CASSTGGAHNEQFF. Full variable domain (rest looked up from reference TRBV5-1 and TRBJ2-1): KAGVTQTPRYLIKTRGQQVTLSCSPISGHRSVSWYQQTPGQGLQFLFEYFSETQRNKGNFPGRFSGRQFSNSRSEMNVSTLELGDSALYLCASSTGGAHNEQFFGPGTRLTVL.

The CDR3 protein is CASSLGYGRETQYF. In DNA, the CDR3 is TGTGCCAGCAGCTTAGGATACGGGCGAGAGACCCAGTACTTC. This rearrangement joins TRBV7-9 to TRBJ2-5; D unresolved. CDR3 length: 14 residues. Germline V gene sequence: CDR1 SEHNR, CDR2 FQNEAQ (reference sequence). Trimming pared 1 base from V and 4 bases from J, leaving 10 bases between.

This sequence joins TRBV7-2 and TRBJ2-2, with no clear D. Trimming removed 5 bases at V and 5 bases at J, with 15 bases between. Germline CDR1 SGHTA, CDR2 FQGNSA. The CDR3 is made up of 15 amino acids. CDR3 sequence: CASSVGIPWTGELFF. CDR3 sequence (DNA): TGTGCCAGCAGCGTGGGTATCCCGTGGACCGGGGAGCTGTTTTTT.

The sample holds many counts of this clonotype. In DNA, the CDR3 is TGCGCCAGCAGCCAAGTCTGGACAGCGTACATCGGGGAGCTGTTTTTT. It specifies CASSQVWTAYIGELFF. The chain joins TRBV4-3 to TRBJ2-2, with a tentative D call TRBD1 (6 bases). This CDR3 has 16 amino acids. Deletions cut 1 base from V and 7 bases from J, with 16 bases between. Germline CDR1 is LGHNA and CDR2 is YSLEER.

V and J are TRBV20-1 and TRBJ1-6; tentative D call: TRBD1 (6 bases). V was cut by 1 base and J by 7 bases, with 8 bases left in between. The CDR3 length is 13 residues. Germline CDR1 and CDR2: DFQATT and SNEGSKA (reference sequence). As DNA, the CDR3 is TGCAGTGCTAGAGGAGGGGGGAATTCACCCCTCCACTTT. It specifies CSARGGGNSPLHF.

This clonotype was detected many times. The gene calls are TRBV20-1 and TRBJ1-2, with D unresolved. The CDR3 extends over 13 amino acids. Between the trimmed V and J ends, which lost 1 base and 0 bases, there was a span of 6 bases. Germline lookup yields CDR1 DFQATT and CDR2 SNEGSKA (reference sequence). For the CDR3, the DNA is TGCAGTGCTAGAGGCACTTCTAACTATGGCTACACCTTC. It translates to CSARGTSNYGYTF.

This chain joins TRBV11-2 and TRBJ2-7; the match to TRBD2 covers 14 bases. The germline gives CDR1 SGHAT, CDR2 FQNNGV. This CDR3 comprises 16 residues. Unmatched junction bases numbered 6, after V lost 5 bases and J lost 3 bases. CDR3 nucleotide sequence: TGTGCCAGCAGCCCCGGACTAGCGGGGGGCTTCTACGAGCAGTACTTC. This gives the protein CASSPGLAGGFYEQYF.

This chain uses TRBV5-6 with TRBJ2-2, with TRBD2 matching 10 bases. This CDR3 spans 16 amino acids. The V gene's germline CDR1 is SGHDT and CDR2 YYEEEE. Trimming cost V 3 bases and J 2 bases; bases outside gene matches: 4. Written as DNA, the CDR3 is TGTGCCAGCAGCTCACTAGCGGGGTCAAACACCGGGGAGCTGTTTTTT. This gives the protein CASSSLAGSNTGELFF.

This rearrangement joins TRBV20-1 to TRBJ1-1; 8 nucleotides line up with TRBD1. The CDR3 consists of 14 residues. Trimming removed 6 bases from V and 4 bases from J; junction bases left unmatched: 10. Germline CDR1 and CDR2: DFQATT and SNEGSKA (reference sequence). The CDR3 reads CSASGGQLITEAFF. The CDR3 coding sequence is TGCAGTGCCTCAGGGGGCCAATTGATCACTGAAGCTTTCTTT.

The J gene is TRBJ2-2, the V gene TRBV7-2; D gene ambiguous. The CDR3 is 13 residues long. Looked up from germline, CDR1 is SGHTA and CDR2 is FQGNSA. V was pared by 5 bases and J by 4 bases, with 8 bases between. The CDR3 region is CASSISPTGELFF. The CDR3 coding sequence is TGTGCCAGCAGCATTAGTCCCACCGGGGAGCTGTTTTTT.

The rearrangement joins TRBV5-5 to TRBJ1-1; D not certain. The CDR3 sequence is 14 residues long. Trimming removed 0 bases at V and 4 bases at J, with 10 bases between. Germline V lookup: CDR1 SGHKS, CDR2 YYEKEE (reference sequence). CDR3 sequence: CASSLVGVFTEAFF. The CDR3 coding sequence is TGTGCCAGCAGCTTGGTTGGGGTGTTCACTGAAGCTTTCTTT.

This clonotype was detected ten times or more. At one boundary the junction diverges from the germline segment, which might be a read error. The genes are TRBV5-1 and TRBJ2-7; D gene ambiguous. CDR1 and CDR2 (germline): SGHRS, YFSETQ. The CDR3 is 12 amino acids. The CDR3 reads CASSLESYEQYF. DNA of the CDR3: TGTGCCAGCAGTTTAGAGTCCTACGAGCAGTACTTC.

This clonotype has a single count. The rearrangement joins TRBV12-3 or TRBV12-4 to TRBJ2-7; 8 nucleotides agree with TRBD1. The CDR3 contains 13 residues. Losses at the gene ends were 6 bases for V and 4 bases for J; bases not matched to a gene: 5. The CDR3 loop reads CASSYRQGYEQYF. In DNA form, the CDR3 reads TGTGCCAGCAGCTACCGACAGGGGTACGAGCAGTACTTC.

In this sample, this clonotype turned up a few times. The rearrangement uses TRBV5-1 and TRBJ1-1; D remains ambiguous. CDR1 and CDR2 (germline): SGHRS, YFSETQ. This CDR3 has 14 amino acids. Trimming left V 0 bases short and J 3 bases short, with 9 bases between. DNA for the CDR3: TGCGCCAGCAGCTTGGGCCCTGTGGACACTGAAGCTTTCTTT. Translated, it gives CASSLGPVDTEAFF.

This clonotype has a handful of counts. The rearrangement joins TRBV4-3 to TRBJ1-4, with D possibly being TRBD1 (5 bases). This CDR3 is 15 amino acids long. The V end was cut by 0 bases, the J end by 8 bases, with 13 bases between. From germline, CDR1 is LGHNA and CDR2 YSLEER. The CDR3 is CASSQERGDNEKLFF. As DNA, the CDR3 is TGCGCCAGCAGCCAAGAAAGGGGAGACAACGAAAAACTGTTTTTT.

In its sample, this clonotype was seen a few times. The V gene is TRBV2, the J gene TRBJ2-2; D is ambiguous. This CDR3 has 13 residues. The V gene lost 7 bases and the J gene lost 6 bases, with 12 bases spanning the gap. Germline CDR1 is SNHLY and CDR2 is FYNNEI. CDR3 in amino acids: CASMILAAGELFF. The CDR3 bases are TGTGCCAGCATGATCCTCGCGGCCGGGGAGCTGTTTTTT. Using reference TRBV2 and TRBJ2-2 for the parts outside the CDR3, the full variable domain is EPEVTQTPSHQVTQMGQEVILRCVPISNHLYFYWYRQILGQKVEFLVSFYNNEISEKSEIFDDQFSVERPDGSNFTLKIRSTKLEDSAMYFCASMILAAGELFFGEGSRLTVL.

The CDR3 DNA is TGTGCCAGCTCACCACTGAGGTACAATGAGCAGTTCTTC. Protein sequence: CASSPLRYNEQFF. The V call is TRBV18, the J call TRBJ2-1; D uncertain. The V gene lost 1 base and the J gene lost 4 bases, with 5 bases spanning the gap. Germline CDR1 and CDR2: KGHSH and LQKENI. There are 13 residues in the CDR3.

This clonotype was detected a few times. The chain couples TRBV20-1 to TRBJ2-1; D is perhaps TRBD2 (6 bases). CDR3 length: 12 amino acids. Germline V gene sequence: CDR1 DFQATT, CDR2 SNEGSKA (reference sequence). CDR3 region: CRTSGRNNEQFF. In nucleotides, the CDR3 is TGCAGGACTAGTGGGAGGAACAATGAGCAGTTCTTC.

This clonotype was recorded a few times. J is TRBJ1-2 and V is TRBV28; possible D gene TRBD1, 5 bases. Between the trimmed V and J ends, which lost 3 bases and 6 bases, there was a span of 17 bases. Germline V lookup: CDR1 MDHEN, CDR2 SYDVKM. The CDR3 sequence is 15 residues long. CDR3 sequence: CASSFGGVLLDGYTF. The CDR3 DNA reads as TGTGCCAGCAGTTTCGGGGGAGTTTTGCTCGATGGCTACACCTTC.

This clonotype was found a few times. The rearrangement uses TRBV6-5 and TRBJ2-1; D gene uncertain. The CDR3 sequence is 14 residues long. The germline gives CDR1 MNHEY, CDR2 SVGAGI. V was trimmed by 2 bases and J by 7 bases, leaving 12 bases between them. The CDR3 DNA reads as TGTGCCAGCAGTTACGGGGTAGCACGGAATGAGCAGTTCTTC. It codes for CASSYGVARNEQFF.

The V and J genes are TRBV10-3 and TRBJ1-1, with 7 bases fitting TRBD1. CDR1 is ENHRY, CDR2 SYGVKD, per germline. V lost 6 bases and J lost 2; bases outside the gene matches: 15. This CDR3 has 17 residues. The CDR3 DNA follows: TGTGCCATCAGAAACAAAACAGGGGCGAACCTTAACACTGAAGCTTTCTTT. This encodes CAIRNKTGANLNTEAFF.

CDR3 nucleotide sequence: TGCGCCAGCAGCCAAGAGGAAAGCAGGGAGGGTCAGCCCCAGCATTTT. Its translation: CASSQEESREGQPQHF. The genes are TRBV4-1 and TRBJ1-5, with D possibly being TRBD1 (5 bases). The CDR3 contains 16 residues. V was cut by 0 bases and J by 6 bases, with 15 bases left in between. From germline, CDR1 is MGHRA and CDR2 YSYEKL.

This clonotype turned up a few times. The rearrangement joins TRBV20-1 to TRBJ2-1, with TRBD2 as a possible D gene (5 bases). Germline V gives CDR1 DFQATT, CDR2 SNEGSKA (reference sequence). This CDR3 spans 12 amino acids. The V end lost 2 bases, the J end lost 6 bases, and 8 bases lay between the germline ends. The chain's CDR3 is CSARLASNEQFF. The DNA of the CDR3 is TGCAGTGCTAGACTAGCCTCCAATGAGCAGTTCTTC.

This clonotype was found many times. This chain links TRBV20-1 with TRBJ1-1, with D unresolved. CDR1 and CDR2 (germline): DFQATT, SNEGSKA (reference sequence). This CDR3 is built from 13 residues. The V end was cut by 3 bases, the J end by 0 bases, with 8 bases between. CDR3 loop: CSASSGLNTEAFF. In DNA, the CDR3 is TGCAGTGCTAGTTCAGGATTGAACACTGAAGCTTTCTTT.